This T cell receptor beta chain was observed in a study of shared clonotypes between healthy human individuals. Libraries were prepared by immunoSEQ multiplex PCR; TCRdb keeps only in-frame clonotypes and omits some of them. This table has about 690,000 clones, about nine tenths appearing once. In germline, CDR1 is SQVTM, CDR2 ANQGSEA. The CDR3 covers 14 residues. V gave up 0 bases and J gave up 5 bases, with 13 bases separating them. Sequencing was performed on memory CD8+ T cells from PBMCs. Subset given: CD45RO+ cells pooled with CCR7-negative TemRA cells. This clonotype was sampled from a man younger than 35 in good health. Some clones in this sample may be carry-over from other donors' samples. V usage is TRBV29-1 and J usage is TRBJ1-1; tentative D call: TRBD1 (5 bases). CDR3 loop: CSVEEAQGGTEAFF. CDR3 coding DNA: TGCAGCGTTGAAGAGGCCCAGGGAGGGACTGAAGCTTTCTTT.